The 27 T cell receptor beta chains presented below share a single source sample, sequenced in a study of blood T cell repertoires in COVID-19. Sequencing was performed with immunoSEQ multiplex PCR; in TCRdb, only in-frame clones are kept and a portion is missing. Of 50,000 to 80,000 clones in the sample, more than 60% were seen once. Sequences were obtained from peripheral blood. The receptors here all came from a human donor in a cohort sampled during active COVID-19.

The chain carries TRBV29-1 and TRBJ1-2, with D tentatively TRBD1 (5 bases). Trimming left V 5 bases short and J 5 bases short, with 12 bases between. The CDR3 length is 12 residues. In germline, CDR1 is SQVTM, CDR2 ANQGSEA. CDR3 protein: CSVSRDEYGYTF. As DNA, the CDR3 is TGCAGCGTTAGCAGGGATGAGTATGGCTACACCTTC.

This chain uses TRBV5-4 with TRBJ1-2; D not resolved. Trimming left V 0 bases short and J 2 bases short, with 5 bases between. The germline V gene encodes CDR1 SGHNT and CDR2 YYREEE (reference sequence). The CDR3 loop spans 13 amino acids. The CDR3 here is CASSLGQNYGYTF. Written as DNA, the CDR3 is TGTGCCAGCAGCTTGGGGCAGAACTATGGCTACACCTTC.

The chain carries TRBV5-5 and TRBJ2-1; 7 nucleotides align to TRBD1. This CDR3 region has 13 residues. CDR1 SGHKS and CDR2 YYEKEE come from the germline V gene (reference sequence). V was clipped by 0 bases and J by 9 bases; unmatched bases: 3. The CDR3 spells CASSLDRGIEQFF. The CDR3 DNA follows: TGTGCCAGCAGCTTGGACAGGGGTATTGAGCAGTTCTTC.

In its sample, this clone was seen a few times. The chain uses TRBV3-1 (or the pseudogene TRBV3-2) and TRBJ1-6; 12 bases agree with TRBD1. The CDR3 length is 16 residues. Germline CDR1 and CDR2: LGHDT and YNNKEL (reference sequence). Trimming took 5 bases from V and 6 from J; bases not matched to a gene: 5. The CDR3 coding sequence is TGTGCCAGCAGCTGGGGACAGGGGGCGCGTAATTCACCCCTCCACTTT. Translating it yields CASSWGQGARNSPLHF.

The CDR3 spells CASCTPSYEQYF. The CDR3 bases are TGTGCCAGTTGCACTCCCTCCTACGAGCAGTACTTC. V usage is TRBV28 and J usage is TRBJ2-7; D is uncertain. Trimming pared 9 bases from V and 0 bases from J, leaving 9 bases between. Germline CDR1 MDHEN, CDR2 SYDVKM. The CDR3 has 12 amino acids.

This clone was seen many times. The V call is TRBV15, the J call TRBJ1-5; 7 bases line up with TRBD1. V lost 2 bases, J lost 3 bases, and 7 bases stayed unmatched. This CDR3 has 16 residues. Germline V gives CDR1 LNHNV, CDR2 YYDKDF (reference sequence). CDR3 sequence reads: CATSRLGDSLNQPQHF. DNA for the CDR3: TGTGCCACCAGCAGACTAGGGGACAGTCTCAATCAGCCCCAGCATTTT.

The rearrangement joins TRBV6-6 to TRBJ1-2; possible D gene TRBD1, 5 bases. There are 13 residues in the CDR3. Germline lookup yields CDR1 MNHNY and CDR2 SVGAGI (reference sequence). The ends were cut back, 5 bases at V and 8 bases at J, with 15 bases in the middle. The CDR3, as DNA: TGTGCCAGCAGTGTGGACATGGTGAGAGGCTACACCTTC. It encodes CASSVDMVRGYTF.

Sample share makes this clone medium-sized (0.01 to 0.1%). The chain combines TRBV9 with TRBJ1-2; TRBD1 matches at 9 bases. The CDR3 consists of 15 residues. Trimming at V came to 3 bases and at J to 3 bases, leaving 6 bases not matched to a gene. Looked up from germline, CDR1 is SGDLS and CDR2 is YYNGEE. The DNA for the CDR3 is TGTGCCAGCAGCGCATGGGGACAGGGTGACTATGGCTACACCTTC. This translates into CASSAWGQGDYGYTF.

This rearrangement joins TRBV5-1 to TRBJ2-3; TRBD2 might be the D (6 bases). CDR1 is SGHRS, CDR2 YFSETQ, per germline. The CDR3 length is 13 residues. V was shortened by 4 bases and J by 4 bases, with 10 bases between the two germline ends. The CDR3 DNA reads TGCGCCAGCAGCAAGCCGGGGGCAGATACGCAGTATTTT. It codes for CASSKPGADTQYF. Looking up the rest from reference TRBV5-1 and TRBJ2-3 gives the full variable domain: KAGVTQTPRYLIKTRGQQVTLSCSPISGHRSVSWYQQTPGQGLQFLFEYFSETQRNKGNFPGRFSGRQFSNSRSEMNVSTLELGDSALYLCASSKPGADTQYFGPGTRLTVL.

The CDR3 sequence: CASSEATAVRAGTIYF. The CDR3 region has the DNA TGTGCCAGCAGTGAAGCGACGGCGGTCCGGGCGGGCACCATATATTTT. The V call is TRBV6-1, the J call TRBJ1-3; D not resolved. CDR3 size: 16 residues. Trimming removed 0 bases from V and 9 bases from J, with 18 bases in between. Per germline, CDR1 MNHNS and CDR2 SASEGT.

This clone has just one count. The chain recombines TRBV5-1 with TRBJ2-2; perhaps TRBD1 as D (5 bases). V lost 4 bases and J 7 bases, leaving 11 bases between the germline ends. This CDR3 contains 13 residues. CDR1 is SGHRS and CDR2 is YFSETQ in the germline V gene. The CDR3 reads CASSPGRVGELFF. CDR3 coding DNA: TGCGCCAGCAGCCCGGGCAGGGTCGGGGAGCTGTTTTTT. Based on the CDR3 plus reference TRBV5-1 and TRBJ2-2, the full variable domain is KAGVTQTPRYLIKTRGQQVTLSCSPISGHRSVSWYQQTPGQGLQFLFEYFSETQRNKGNFPGRFSGRQFSNSRSEMNVSTLELGDSALYLCASSPGRVGELFFGEGSRLTVL.

The V gene is TRBV5-1, the J gene TRBJ2-2; 7 positions agree with TRBD1. V shed 0 bases and J 0 bases; nucleotides not matched to a gene: 2. Germline V CDR1 and CDR2: SGHRS, YFSETQ. The CDR3 contains 16 residues. The CDR3: CASSLAGTANTGELFF. CDR3 coding DNA: TGCGCCAGCAGCTTGGCCGGGACAGCGAACACCGGGGAGCTGTTTTTT.

This clone was recorded a few times. V gene TRBV4-2 combines with J gene TRBJ2-7, with 9 bases aligning to TRBD1. CDR1 LGHNA and CDR2 YNFKEQ come from the germline V gene. The V segment lost 3 bases and the J segment 5 bases; nucleotides outside the gene matches: 8. This CDR3 is 15 amino acids long. CDR3: CASSHLDRGPHEQYF. DNA for the CDR3: TGTGCCAGCAGCCACTTGGACAGGGGCCCCCACGAGCAGTACTTC.

V and J are TRBV3-1 (or the pseudogene TRBV3-2) and TRBJ2-5; 7 positions match TRBD1. The CDR3 covers 14 residues. J was trimmed by 0 bases and V by 8 bases; bases with no gene match: 6. The germline gives CDR1 LGHDT, CDR2 YNNKEL (reference sequence). The CDR3 region is CASCGTVDQETQYF. The CDR3 bases are TGTGCCAGCTGTGGGACAGTCGACCAAGAGACCCAGTACTTC.

The V and J genes are TRBV5-1 and TRBJ1-1; perhaps TRBD1 as D (6 bases). V was pared by 0 bases and J by 5 bases, with 14 bases between. Germline assignment: CDR1 SGHRS and CDR2 YFSETQ. The CDR3 is made up of 15 amino acids. The CDR3 DNA reads TGCGCCAGCAGCTTGGTAGGGGGAGTGGGTACTGAAGCTTTCTTT. It translates to CASSLVGGVGTEAFF.

The genes are TRBV6-5 and TRBJ1-1; D remains unclear. This CDR3 is 12 amino acids long. The V end was cut by 7 bases, the J end by 11 bases, with 17 bases between. Germline V lookup: CDR1 MNHEY, CDR2 SVGAGI. The CDR3 here is CASNDARDGAFF. The CDR3 DNA reads TGTGCCAGCAACGACGCCCGGGATGGGGCTTTCTTT.

This clone occurred a few times. V usage is TRBV20-1 and J usage is TRBJ1-5; D may be TRBD1 (5 bases). CDR3 length equals 15 residues. The germline V gene encodes CDR1 DFQATT and CDR2 SNEGSKA (reference sequence). The V end lost 3 bases, the J end lost 3 bases, and 15 bases lay between the germline ends. This CDR3 reads CSASQGAGVNQPQHF. The CDR3 nucleotides read TGCAGTGCTAGTCAAGGGGCGGGGGTCAATCAGCCCCAGCATTTT.

This chain connects TRBV18 to TRBJ2-1, with D maybe TRBD2 (5 bases). Germline values: CDR1 KGHSH, CDR2 LQKENI. The CDR3 covers 15 residues. V was trimmed by 3 bases and J by 6 bases, leaving 15 bases between them. CDR3 in DNA: TGTGCCAGCTCACCTGAGGGTCAAGTGGTCAATGAGCAGTTCTTC. Translation: CASSPEGQVVNEQFF.

The rearrangement joins TRBV30 to TRBJ1-2, with a weak D call TRBD1 (5 bases). CDR1 and CDR2 (germline): GTSNPN, SVGIG (reference sequence). The V gene lost 3 bases and the J gene lost 0 bases, with 11 bases spanning the gap. The CDR3 covers 14 residues. The chain's CDR3 is CAWSGQLSNYGYTF. The CDR3 DNA reads as TGTGCCTGGAGCGGACAACTTTCTAACTATGGCTACACCTTC.

The chain joins TRBV4-3 to TRBJ1-2, with D hard to call. Trimming shortened V by 1 base and J by 4 bases, and 16 bases separated the two germline ends. Germline V gene sequence: CDR1 LGHNA, CDR2 YSLEER. The CDR3 length is 16 residues. In DNA, the CDR3 is TGCGCCAGCAGCCAAGGATCTGCAGGAACGGCCTATGGCTACACCTTC. This translates into CASSQGSAGTAYGYTF.

This clone was found a few times. The CDR3 sequence is CAWRGLAGVTDTQYF. CDR3 bases: TGTGCCTGGAGAGGACTAGCGGGGGTCACAGATACGCAGTATTTT. The chain is built from TRBV30 and TRBJ2-3; TRBD2 matches at 13 bases. Losses at the gene ends were 3 bases for V and 2 bases for J; bases not matched to a gene: 2. Germline lookup yields CDR1 GTSNPN and CDR2 SVGIG (reference sequence). CDR3 length: 15 residues.

The rearrangement links TRBV28 to TRBJ1-4; 7 bases agree with TRBD1. In germline, CDR1 is MDHEN, CDR2 SYDVKM. CDR3 length: 15 residues. The trim removed 6 bases at V and 3 bases at J, leaving 7 bases unmatched. The CDR3 nucleotides are TGTGCCAGCAGGCTCACAGGGGAATCTAATGAAAAACTGTTTTTT. Protein sequence: CASRLTGESNEKLFF. The full variable domain, completed using reference TRBV28 and TRBJ1-4, is DVKVTQSSRYLVKRTGEKVFLECVQDMDHENMFWYRQDPGLGLRLIYFSYDVKMKEKGDIPEGYSVSREKKERFSLILESASTNQTSMYLCASRLTGESNEKLFFGSGTQLSVL.

The chain has TRBV18 and TRBJ2-5; 9 bases line up with TRBD1. Germline CDR1 is KGHSH and CDR2 is LQKENI. The CDR3 is 15 amino acids. V gave up 0 bases and J gave up 3 bases; unmatched junction bases: 2. CDR3 in DNA: TGTGCCAGCTCACCACCGGGACAGGGCAAAGAGACCCAGTACTTC. It codes for CASSPPGQGKETQYF.

The rearrangement links TRBV11-2 to TRBJ2-5; 10 positions match TRBD2. The CDR3 length is 16 residues. V shed 5 bases, J shed 2 bases, and the junction held 8 bases outside the gene matches. CDR1 and CDR2 from the germline V gene are SGHAT and FQNNGV. In DNA form, the CDR3 reads TGTGCCAGCAGCCTAACCGGACTAGCGGCGCAAGAGACCCAGTACTTC. This translates into CASSLTGLAAQETQYF.

The chain uses TRBV18 and TRBJ2-1, with TRBD1 matching over 8 bases. V lost 6 bases, J lost 1 base, and 5 bases stayed unmatched. Germline loops: CDR1 KGHSH, CDR2 LQKENI. CDR3 length equals 15 residues. CDR3 coding DNA: TGTGCCAGCTCGCCTGGGACAGGATCCTACAATGAGCAGTTCTTC. Translating it yields CASSPGTGSYNEQFF.

The chain links TRBV19 to TRBJ2-2; perhaps TRBD1 as D (5 bases). The germline V and J ends were trimmed by 3 bases and 4 bases, with 21 bases remaining between them. The CDR3 contains 18 residues. From germline, CDR1 is LNHDA and CDR2 SQIVND (reference sequence). The CDR3, as DNA: TGTGCCAGTAGTATTTCGGCGTTTGGGCTAGGGGCCACCGGGGAGCTGTTTTTT. It encodes CASSISAFGLGATGELFF.

The V call is TRBV16, the J call TRBJ1-5, with D uncertain. The V end was cut by 6 bases, the J end by 1 base, with 16 bases between. CDR3 length: 16 residues. Germline lookup yields CDR1 KGHSY and CDR2 FQNENV. DNA for the CDR3: TGTGCCAGCAGTCGACCGGGAGGGAGGAGCAATCAGCCCCAGCATTTT. Protein product: CASSRPGGRSNQPQHF.